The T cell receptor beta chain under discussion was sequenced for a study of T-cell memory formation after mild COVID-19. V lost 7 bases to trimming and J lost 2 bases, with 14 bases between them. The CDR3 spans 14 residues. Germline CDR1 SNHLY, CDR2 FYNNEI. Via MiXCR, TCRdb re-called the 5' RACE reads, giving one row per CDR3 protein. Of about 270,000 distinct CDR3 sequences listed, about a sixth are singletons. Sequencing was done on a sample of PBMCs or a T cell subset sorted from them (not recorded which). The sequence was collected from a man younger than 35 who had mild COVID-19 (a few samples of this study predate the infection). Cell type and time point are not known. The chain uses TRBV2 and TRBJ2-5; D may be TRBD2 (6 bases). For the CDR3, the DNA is TGTGCCAGCAAAGTGGGGGGACGGCAAGAGACCCAGTACTTC. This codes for CASKVGGRQETQYF.